This paragraph reports one T cell receptor beta chain. This specimen comes from a study of T cell changes during pregnancy in multiple sclerosis. Data came from immunoSEQ multiplex PCR; TCRdb stores just in-frame clones and leaves some out. This sample yields about 60,000 clones, of which around 91% are seen a single time; 5.5% to 7% belongs to the top ten. Germline V gene lookup returns CDR1 GTSNPN and CDR2 SVGIG (reference sequence). V shed 2 bases and J shed 3 bases, with 11 bases lying between them. The CDR3 totals 14 residues. This chain joins TRBV30 and TRBJ1-5, with a possible D match to TRBD1 (5 bases). The TCR comes from a female donor in good health, enrolled as a control in a pregnancy study. Sample: peripheral blood, taken in the third trimester of pregnancy. The CDR3 DNA is TGTGCCTGGAGTCACCAGGGTACCAATCAGCCCCAGCATTTT. It encodes CAWSHQGTNQPQHF. The whole variable domain, filled in from reference TRBV30 and TRBJ1-5, reads SQTIHQWPATLVQPVGSPLSLECTVEGTSNPNLYWYRQAAGRGLQLLFYSVGIGQISSEVPQNLSASRPQDRQFILSSKKLLLSDSGFYLCAWSHQGTNQPQHFGDGTRLSIL.